This TCR beta chain was observed in a study of Graves' ophthalmopathy and Graves' hyperthyroidism. Amplified material comprised TCR beta CDR3 regions derived from RNA transcripts. HTBI primers were employed in first-round RT-PCR, then a second-round multiplex PCR followed. TCRdb re-called the multiplex PCR reads through MiXCR, storing one row per CDR3 protein. The sample shows 210,000 or so distinct CDR3 sequences, just under 30% of them seen only once. This clonotype was recorded many times. Germline-derived CDR1 and CDR2 are DFQATT and SNEGSKA (reference sequence). Trimming removed 3 bases from V and 0 bases from J, with 12 bases in between. The CDR3 runs to 14 residues.

The material sequenced was peripheral blood. The source is a man between 50 and 59 years old with Graves' ophthalmopathy. The chain has TRBV20-1 and TRBJ2-7; D is unclear. Written as DNA, the CDR3 is TGCAGTGCTAGTACCAGGCGGACCTCCTACGAGCAGTACTTC. It is translated as CSASTRRTSYEQYF.